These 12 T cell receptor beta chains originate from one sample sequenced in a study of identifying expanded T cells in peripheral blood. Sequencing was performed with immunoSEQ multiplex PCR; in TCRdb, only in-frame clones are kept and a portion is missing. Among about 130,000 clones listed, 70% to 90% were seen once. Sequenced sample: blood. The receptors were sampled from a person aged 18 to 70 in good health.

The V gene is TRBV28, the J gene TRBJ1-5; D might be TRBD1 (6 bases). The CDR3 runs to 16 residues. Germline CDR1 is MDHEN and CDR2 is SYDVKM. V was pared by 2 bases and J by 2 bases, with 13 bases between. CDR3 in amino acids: CASSLLRGRGNQPQHF. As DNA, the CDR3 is TGTGCCAGCAGTTTACTCAGGGGAAGAGGCAATCAGCCCCAGCATTTT.

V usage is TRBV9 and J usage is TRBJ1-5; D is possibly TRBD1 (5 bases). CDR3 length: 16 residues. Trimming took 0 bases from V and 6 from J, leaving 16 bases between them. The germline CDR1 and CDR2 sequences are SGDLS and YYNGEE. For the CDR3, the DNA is TGTGCCAGCAGCGTAGGGGACCTCCCGGACGTTCAGCCCCAGCATTTT. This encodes CASSVGDLPDVQPQHF.

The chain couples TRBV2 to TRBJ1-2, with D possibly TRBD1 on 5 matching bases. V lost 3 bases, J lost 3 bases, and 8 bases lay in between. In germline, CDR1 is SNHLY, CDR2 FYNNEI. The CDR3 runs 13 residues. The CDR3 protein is CASSDVRDYGYTF. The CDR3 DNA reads TGTGCCAGCAGTGATGTCAGGGACTATGGCTACACCTTC.

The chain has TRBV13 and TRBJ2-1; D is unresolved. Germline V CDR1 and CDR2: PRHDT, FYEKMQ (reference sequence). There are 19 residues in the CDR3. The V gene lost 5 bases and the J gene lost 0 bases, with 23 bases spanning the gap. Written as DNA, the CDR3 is TGTGCCAGCAGCCCTGTGGACGAGAAGGAAGGGTTCTCCTACAATGAGCAGTTCTTC. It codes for CASSPVDEKEGFSYNEQFF.

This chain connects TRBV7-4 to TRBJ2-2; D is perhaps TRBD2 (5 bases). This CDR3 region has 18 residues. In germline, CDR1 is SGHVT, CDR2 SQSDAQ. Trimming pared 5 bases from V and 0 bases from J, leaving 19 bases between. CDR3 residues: CASSPHALAFPNTGELFF. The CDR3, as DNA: TGTGCCAGCAGCCCCCACGCCCTAGCTTTCCCGAACACCGGGGAGCTGTTTTTT.

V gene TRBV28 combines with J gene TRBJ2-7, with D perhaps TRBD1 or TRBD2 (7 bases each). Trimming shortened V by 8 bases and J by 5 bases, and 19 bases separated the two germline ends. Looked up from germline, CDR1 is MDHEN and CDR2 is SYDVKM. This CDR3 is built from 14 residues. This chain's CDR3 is CASVGRGRRNEQYF. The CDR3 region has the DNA TGTGCCAGCGTGGGGAGGGGGCGCCGGAACGAGCAGTACTTC.

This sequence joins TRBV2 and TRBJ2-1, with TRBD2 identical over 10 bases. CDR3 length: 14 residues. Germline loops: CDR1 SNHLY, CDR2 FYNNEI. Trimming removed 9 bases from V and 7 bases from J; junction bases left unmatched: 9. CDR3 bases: TGTGCCAGGGGGAGCGGGAGGGCCGATAATGAGCAGTTCTTC. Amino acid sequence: CARGSGRADNEQFF.

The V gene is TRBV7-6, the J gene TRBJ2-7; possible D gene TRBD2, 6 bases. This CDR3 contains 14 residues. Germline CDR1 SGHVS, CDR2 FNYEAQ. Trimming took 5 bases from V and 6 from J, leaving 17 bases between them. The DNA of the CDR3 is TGTGCCAGCAGCGGATCTACGGGAGCTTCCGAGCAGTACTTC. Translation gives CASSGSTGASEQYF. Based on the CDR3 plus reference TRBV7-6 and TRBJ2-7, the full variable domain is GAGVSQSPRYKVTKRGQDVALRCDPISGHVSLYWYRQALGQGPEFLTYFNYEAQQDKSGLPNDRFSAERPEGSISTLTIQRTEQRDSAMYRCASSGSTGASEQYFGPGTRLTVT.

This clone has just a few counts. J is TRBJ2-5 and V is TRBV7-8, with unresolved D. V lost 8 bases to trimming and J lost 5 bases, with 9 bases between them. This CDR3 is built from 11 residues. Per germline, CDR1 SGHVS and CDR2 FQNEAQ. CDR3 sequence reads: CASRSVETQYF. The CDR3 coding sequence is TGTGCCAGCCGATCGGTGGAGACCCAGTACTTC.

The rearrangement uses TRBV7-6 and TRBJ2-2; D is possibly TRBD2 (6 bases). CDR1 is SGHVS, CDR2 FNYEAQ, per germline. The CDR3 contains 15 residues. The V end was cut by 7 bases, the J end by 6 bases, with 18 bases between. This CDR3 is CASTSGEVGPGELFF. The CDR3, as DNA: TGTGCCAGCACCTCCGGGGAGGTTGGTCCCGGGGAGCTGTTTTTT. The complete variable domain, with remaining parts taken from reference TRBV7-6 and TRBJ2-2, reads GAGVSQSPRYKVTKRGQDVALRCDPISGHVSLYWYRQALGQGPEFLTYFNYEAQQDKSGLPNDRFSAERPEGSISTLTIQRTEQRDSAMYRCASTSGEVGPGELFFGEGSRLTVL.

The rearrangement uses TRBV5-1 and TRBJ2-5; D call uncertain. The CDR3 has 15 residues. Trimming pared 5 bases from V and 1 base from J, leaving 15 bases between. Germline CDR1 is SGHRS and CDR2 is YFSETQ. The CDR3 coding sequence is TGCGCCAGCAGTAGGTCTCTACAGCCCCAAGAGACCCAGTACTTC. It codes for CASSRSLQPQETQYF.

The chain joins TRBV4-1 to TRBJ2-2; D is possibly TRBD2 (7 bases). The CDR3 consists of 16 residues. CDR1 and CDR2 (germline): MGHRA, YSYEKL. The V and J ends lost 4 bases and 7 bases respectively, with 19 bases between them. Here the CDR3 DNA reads TGCGCCAGCAGCCGCCCCCGCGGGGGCCAGGGCGGGGAGCTGTTTTTT. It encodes CASSRPRGGQGGELFF.